This T cell receptor beta chain emerged from a study of beta chain features in type 1 diabetes. About the research overall: What patients shared with healthy donors was a similar profile of age, gender and cell yields. Study-level points and caveats: For patients, the naive, central memory and Treg TCRB repertoires appeared more alike than for healthy donors.

Turning to this clone: Antigen specificity is unknown.

The study reverse transcribed the entire isolated RNA, so it sequenced expressed TCRB transcripts. Only in-frame clones appear in the TCRdb table, and some are missing; sequencing was by immunoSEQ multiplex PCR. The sample records approximately 250,000 clones, 11% to 15% being singletons. V was trimmed by 5 bases and J by 6 bases, leaving 14 bases between them. Looked up from germline, CDR1 is MNHEY and CDR2 is SVGAGI. CDR3 length: 15 residues. Sequencing was done on a sample of naive CD4+ T cells from blood. This receptor was obtained from a woman in her forties in good health. The chain is built from TRBV6-5 and TRBJ1-6, with D possibly TRBD1 on 5 matching bases. This chain's CDR3 is CASSREGQGNSPLHF. The CDR3 DNA reads as TGTGCCAGCAGTCGGGAGGGGCAAGGTAATTCACCCCTCCACTTT.